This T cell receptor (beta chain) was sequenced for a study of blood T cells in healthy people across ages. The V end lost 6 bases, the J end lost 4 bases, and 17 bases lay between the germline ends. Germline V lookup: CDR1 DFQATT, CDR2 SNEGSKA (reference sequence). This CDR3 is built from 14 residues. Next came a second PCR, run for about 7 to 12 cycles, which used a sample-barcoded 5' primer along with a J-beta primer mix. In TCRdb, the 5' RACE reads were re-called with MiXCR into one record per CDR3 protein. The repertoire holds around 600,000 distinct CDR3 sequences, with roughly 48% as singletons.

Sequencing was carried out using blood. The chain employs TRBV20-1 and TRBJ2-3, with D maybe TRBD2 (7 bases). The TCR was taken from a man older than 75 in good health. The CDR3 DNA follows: TGCAGTGCGCGGCCCGGGGGGCTCTCAGATACGCAGTATTTT. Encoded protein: CSARPGGLSDTQYF.